This T cell receptor beta chain was identified in a study of human T cells and chemical hapten exposure (dated by TCRdb to the early 2020s). At the level of the whole study: For sensitization, 2% DPC in acetone was applied to a roughly 2 cm by roughly 2 cm area of upper inner arm skin. The study tracked peripheral blood TCR repertoire changes in vivo during primary and secondary sensitization to the hapten diphenylcyclopropenone (DPC) in alopecia patients. For TCR sequencing, blood came from 25 to 35 alopecia patients at anywhere from one to four time points (pre-sensitization, 2, 6 and 24 weeks). Patch testing was done on the upper back using Finn chambers containing 0.01% DPC, and results were scored after 6 days according to International Contact Dermatitis Research Group standards. Patients additionally received weekly therapeutic DPC doses to the scalp throughout the approximately 24-week study period. Blood samples were taken from patients before sensitization (week 0) and at 2, 6 and about 24 weeks after DPC sensitization. The libraries were sequenced as a pool, and the TCR yield per sample differed mostly because of small variations in library volumes within the pool. Most of the patients in the cohort were female, and the cohort covered alopecia areata with under or over 50% scalp involvement, alopecia totalis and alopecia universalis.

In its sample, this clonotype was seen many times. It has no known antigen specificity. No much larger clone exists at a distance of one base, and base qualities are not known. From the cysteine up to the phenylalanine, the CDR3 has a length of 17 residues. Of the read, only the CDR3 DNA is kept; its 51 bases are in frame from base 1. The V end gives up 4 bases and the J end 0 bases, leaving 6 bases in the junction not matched to a gene. CDR1 and CDR2 (SGHRS, YFSETQ) derive from the germline V gene. The time point label, as the study defines it: pre-sensitization, week 0. The sample's treatment or condition label, in plain terms: therapeutic diphenylcyclopropenone sensitization with weekly scalp DPC. At every patch-test visit, the blood draw took place before the patch test was put on. Patients were eligible if aged 18 to 70, diagnosed with alopecia and judged suitable for DPC therapy, and pregnant patients were excluded. Total RNA was isolated from unfractionated whole blood collected in Tempus Blood RNA tubes.

The library was built by means of RACE. The listed sequencing device is NextSeq 500. During library preparation, unique molecular identifiers were attached to individual cDNA molecules so that TCRs could be counted quantitatively and reproducibly. Each blood RNA sample was used to sequence both TCR alpha and TCR beta chains. As for how the authors treated the data: Samples had a median of roughly 99,000 TCRs, with a range from 23,224 to 690,600. The Decombinator software suite was used to annotate V, J and CDR3 in the TCR reads. Every sample was subsampled to the same number of TCRs (28,000) for the PS versus PT1 abundance plots. TCRs were defined as expanded if absent before sensitization and observed at least eight times at the 2-week time point. In-frame beta chains were kept once TCRdb had trimmed the public reads at Q25 with fastp and called clones with MiXCR. Each entry is one CDR3 protein sequence, shown with its most common DNA and genes. It is TCRdb's table, rather than the study itself, that gives the V and J calls and clone size. This sample lists more than 80,000 distinct CDR3 sequences; about a tenth were detected once. Clones ranked in the top ten supply around 3.1% of the sample.

Study-wide conclusions, independent of this receptor: Compared with pre-sensitization or healthy control sets, expanded TCRs formed significantly more large CDR3 similarity clusters, which is consistent with antigen-driven responses. Patch test score was positively correlated with the number of PT1 expanded TCRs, with significance at thresholds 8, 16 and 32 but not at 4. Repeated subsampling changed both the strength of the expansion versus patch-test correlation and the threshold at which the correlation became significant. DPC sensitization did not change how many TCRs were above 1 in 1000 frequency, and no evidence was found of alterations in global repertoire structure. All patients had alopecia, a presumed autoimmune disease, so their immune response might differ from that of healthy individuals.

Specimen: whole blood, collected in connection with sensitization to the hapten diphenylcyclopropenone (DPC). This receptor was obtained from an older woman with alopecia areata. Some clones in this sample may be carry-over from other donors' samples. The sequence links TRBV5-1 to TRBJ2-1, with 11 bases matching TRBD1. The DNA reads TGCGCCAGCAGCCCGGGTGGACAGGGGGCCTCCTACAATGAGCAGTTCTTC. Its coded protein is CASSPGGQGASYNEQFF.